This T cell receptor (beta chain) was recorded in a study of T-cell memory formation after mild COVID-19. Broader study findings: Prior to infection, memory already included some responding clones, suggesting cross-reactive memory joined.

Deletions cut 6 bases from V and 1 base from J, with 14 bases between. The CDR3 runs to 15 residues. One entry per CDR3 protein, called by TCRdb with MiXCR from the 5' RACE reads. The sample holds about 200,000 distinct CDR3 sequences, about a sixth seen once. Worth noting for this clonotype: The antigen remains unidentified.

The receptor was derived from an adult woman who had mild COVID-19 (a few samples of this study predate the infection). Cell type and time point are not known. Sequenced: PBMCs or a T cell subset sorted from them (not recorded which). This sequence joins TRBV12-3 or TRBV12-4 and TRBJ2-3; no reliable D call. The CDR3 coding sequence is TGTGCCAGCAGCCGCCTACCCTGGGGCACAGATACGCAGTATTTT. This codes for CASSRLPWGTDTQYF.